Listed here are 31 T cell receptor beta chains from one sample, sequenced in a study of T cell changes during pregnancy in multiple sclerosis (dated by TCRdb to between 2018 and 2020). The library was built by means of the immunoSEQ multiplex PCR assay. TCRdb obtained this table from immuneACCESS and retained in-frame rearrangements with V and J assigned. These tables miss some clones; where compared with another copy, unresolved V genes account for less than half of the shortfall, and the remainder is unexplained. Recorded for this sample are over 60,000 clones; 91% of them occurred a single time. The top ten hold 0.6% to 0.8% of the sample. The material was peripheral blood, obtained in the third trimester of pregnancy. Receptors originate from a female donor in good health, enrolled as a control in a pregnancy study.

The rearrangement links TRBV15 to TRBJ2-7; 9 bases are a match to TRBD2. The J segment lost 4 bases and the V segment lost 0 bases, leaving 10 bases of the junction unmatched. There are 17 residues in the CDR3. Germline loops: CDR1 LNHNV, CDR2 YYDKDF (reference sequence). Here the CDR3 DNA reads TGTGCCACCAGCAGAGATCGGGCTAGCGGGACCTCTTACGAGCAGTACTTC. This translates into CATSRDRASGTSYEQYF.

This clone was detected only once. V is TRBV28 and J is TRBJ2-2, with D tentatively TRBD1 (5 bases). The CDR3 contains 13 residues. With 7 bases removed from V and 2 bases from J, the gap between germline ends came to 8 bases. CDR1 MDHEN and CDR2 SYDVKM come from the germline V gene. The CDR3: CASTGPNTGELFF. CDR3 nucleotide sequence: TGTGCCAGCACAGGGCCCAACACCGGGGAGCTGTTTTTT.

The V call is TRBV7-9, the J call TRBJ2-6; 12 nucleotides line up with TRBD1. The CDR3 contains 18 residues. Losses at the gene ends were 5 bases for V and 2 bases for J; bases not matched to a gene: 7. Germline V gives CDR1 SEHNR, CDR2 FQNEAQ (reference sequence). As DNA, the CDR3 is TGTGCCAGCAGCCCGGGACAGGGGGCTCTACCTGGGGCCAACGTCCTGACTTTC. Its protein is CASSPGQGALPGANVLTF.

The chain recombines TRBV6-1 with TRBJ2-7, with D possibly being TRBD2 (5 bases). Germline V gives CDR1 MNHNS, CDR2 SASEGT. This CDR3 region has 11 residues. V shed 7 bases and J shed 4 bases, with 8 bases lying between them. CDR3 sequence (DNA): TGTGCCAGCACCGAGGGTTACGAGCAGTACTTC. Translated, it gives CASTEGYEQYF.

The chain links TRBV7-2 to TRBJ2-6; the D gene is possibly TRBD1 (6 bases). V dropped 3 bases and J dropped 1 base, with 13 bases sitting between them. The CDR3 extends over 17 amino acids. Germline V lookup: CDR1 SGHTA, CDR2 FQGNSA. CDR3 sequence: CASSFLPTGSGANVLTF. The CDR3, as DNA: TGTGCCAGCAGCTTTCTCCCTACAGGGTCTGGGGCCAACGTCCTGACTTTC.

This chain links TRBV19 with TRBJ1-3, with TRBD1 identical over 11 bases. Germline trimming cut 7 bases from V and 0 bases from J; bases unmatched to any gene: 8. The CDR3 spans 17 residues. Germline V CDR1 and CDR2: LNHDA, SQIVND (reference sequence). In DNA, the CDR3 is TGTGCCAGTACCCGAGGGACAGGGGGGCTCTCTGGAAACACCATATATTTT. Its protein is CASTRGTGGLSGNTIYF.

This chain uses TRBV10-1 with TRBJ1-5; D is ambiguous. CDR1 and CDR2 (germline): WNHNN, SYGVQD (reference sequence). Trimming stripped 5 bases from V and 9 bases from J, with 8 bases between. The CDR3 loop spans 11 amino acids. This CDR3 reads CASSILRPQHF. CDR3 coding DNA: TGCGCCAGCAGTATCTTGCGGCCCCAGCATTTT.

This clone showed up just once. The chain links TRBV6-1 to TRBJ1-4; 9 nucleotides align to TRBD1. The CDR3 is made up of 15 amino acids. CDR1 and CDR2 (germline): MNHNS, SASEGT. The V segment lost 8 bases and the J segment 8 bases; nucleotides outside the gene matches: 12. The CDR3 DNA follows: TGTGCCAGCTCTAAAGTCCGGACAGGGGACGAAAAACTGTTTTTT. This gives the protein CASSKVRTGDEKLFF.

The DNA for the CDR3 is TGTGCCAGCAGTTATTCCCAAGGTCCGGGCCAAGAGACCCAGTACTTC. Its protein is CASSYSQGPGQETQYF. This rearrangement joins TRBV6-5 to TRBJ2-5; D remains ambiguous. Deletions cut 3 bases from V and 1 base from J, with 15 bases between. The CDR3 spans 16 residues. Germline lookup yields CDR1 MNHEY and CDR2 SVGAGI.

The J gene is TRBJ2-6, the V gene TRBV9; D is ambiguous. V lost 2 bases, J lost 0 bases, and 6 bases lay in between. Germline V lookup: CDR1 SGDLS, CDR2 YYNGEE. The length of the CDR3 is 15 residues. CDR3 protein: CASSVPVSGANVLTF. Here the CDR3 DNA reads TGTGCCAGCAGCGTCCCCGTCTCTGGGGCCAACGTCCTGACTTTC.

The V call is TRBV7-9, the J call TRBJ1-2, with a weak D call TRBD1 (6 bases). V was cut by 5 bases and J by 8 bases, with 21 bases left in between. The CDR3 length is 15 residues. Germline values: CDR1 SEHNR, CDR2 FQNEAQ (reference sequence). CDR3: CASSPEGGRAKGYTF. The CDR3 nucleotides read TGTGCCAGCAGCCCTGAGGGGGGGAGGGCGAAAGGCTACACCTTC. Using reference TRBV7-9 and TRBJ1-2 for the parts outside the CDR3, the full variable domain is DTGVSQNPRHKITKRGQNVTFRCDPISEHNRLYWYRQTLGQGPEFLTYFQNEAQLEKSRLLSDRFSAERPKGSFSTLEIQRTEQGDSAMYLCASSPEGGRAKGYTFGSGTRLTVV.

This chain joins TRBV5-1 and TRBJ2-3; perhaps TRBD1 as D (5 bases). V lost 5 bases, J lost 7 bases, and 11 bases lay in between. The CDR3 is 12 residues long. Germline V gene lookup returns CDR1 SGHRS and CDR2 YFSETQ. The CDR3, as DNA: TGCGCCAGCAGACAGACAGATAATACGCAGTATTTT. It specifies CASRQTDNTQYF.

The genes are TRBV4-3 and TRBJ1-3, with 7 bases fitting TRBD1. Germline V gene lookup returns CDR1 LGHNA and CDR2 YSLEER. The CDR3 extends over 14 amino acids. V trimming: 4 bases; J trimming: 4 bases; junction bases outside the gene matches: 4. The CDR3 DNA follows: TGCGCCAGCAGCCGTGACAGGGAAGGAAACACCATATATTTT. This translates into CASSRDREGNTIYF.

The chain uses TRBV5-1 and TRBJ2-7, with 9 bases lining up with TRBD2. The CDR3 length is 15 residues. V lost 0 bases to trimming and J lost 2 bases; unmatched junction nucleotides: 3. Per germline, CDR1 SGHRS and CDR2 YFSETQ. CDR3 region: CASSLDAGGPYEQYF. CDR3 coding DNA: TGCGCCAGCAGCTTGGATGCGGGAGGGCCCTACGAGCAGTACTTC.

This sequence joins TRBV7-2 and TRBJ1-6; 10 bases agree with TRBD1. CDR3 length equals 17 residues. Trimming cost V 4 bases and J 5 bases; bases outside gene matches: 8. CDR1 SGHTA and CDR2 FQGNSA come from the germline V gene. The CDR3 DNA follows: TGTGCCAGCAGCTCCGGACAGGGGGAAGTCCATAATTCACCCCTCCACTTT. This translates into CASSSGQGEVHNSPLHF.

This chain uses TRBV5-4 with TRBJ2-2; 7 nucleotides align to TRBD1. Looked up from germline, CDR1 is SGHNT and CDR2 is YYREEE (reference sequence). V lost 4 bases, J lost 5 bases, and 8 bases stayed unmatched. The CDR3 consists of 15 residues. The chain's CDR3 is CASSLGGAGTGELFF. The CDR3 DNA follows: TGTGCCAGCAGCCTAGGGGGCGCGGGTACCGGGGAGCTGTTTTTT.

In its sample, this clone was seen once. The chain uses TRBV20-1 and TRBJ2-3, with D hard to call. Trimming stripped 6 bases from V and 4 bases from J, with 8 bases between. Germline V gene data show CDR1 as DFQATT and CDR2 as SNEGSKA (reference sequence). CDR3 length: 11 amino acids. CDR3 sequence (DNA): TGCAGTGCCCAGGTCGCAGATACGCAGTATTTT. Encoded protein: CSAQVADTQYF.

The V and J genes are TRBV6-1 and TRBJ2-3, with D possibly matching TRBD2 (5 bases). Trimming shortened V by 6 bases and J by 4 bases, and 11 bases separated the two germline ends. The germline gives CDR1 MNHNS, CDR2 SASEGT. CDR3 size: 13 residues. CDR3 region: CASRAREADTQYF. CDR3 nucleotide sequence: TGTGCCAGCAGGGCTCGGGAAGCAGATACGCAGTATTTT.

The rearrangement links TRBV19 to TRBJ2-5; a possible D gene is TRBD2 (5 bases). The V gene's germline CDR1 is LNHDA and CDR2 SQIVND (reference sequence). This CDR3 comprises 14 residues. V lost 5 bases and J lost 5, with 15 bases in between. The CDR3 spells CASSLNKGEETQYF. In nucleotides, the CDR3 is TGTGCCAGTAGTCTGAATAAGGGAGAGGAGACCCAGTACTTC.

A few counts support this clone. The genes are TRBV6-6 and TRBJ1-5, with a possible D match to TRBD1 (6 bases). Trimming shortened V by 5 bases and J by 3 bases, and 14 bases separated the two germline ends. This CDR3 is 15 amino acids long. Per the germline V gene, CDR1 is MNHNY and CDR2 is SVGAGI (reference sequence). Here the CDR3 DNA reads TGTGCCAGCAGTCCCCCGGGACAAATCAATCAGCCCCAGCATTTT. Translation gives CASSPPGQINQPQHF.

The chain recombines TRBV11-2 with TRBJ1-1; D is undetermined. The germline gives CDR1 SGHAT, CDR2 FQNNGV. CDR3 length: 12 residues. V gave up 3 bases and J gave up 11 bases, with 13 bases separating them. CDR3 in DNA: TGTGCCAGCAGCTTGGAGGGCAACTTGGCTTTCTTT. Translating it yields CASSLEGNLAFF.

The chain links TRBV6-1 to TRBJ1-2; maybe TRBD1 (6 bases). The CDR3 has 14 amino acids. The germline gives CDR1 MNHNS, CDR2 SASEGT. Trimming stripped 6 bases from V and 4 bases from J, with 15 bases between. The CDR3, as DNA: TGTGCCAGCAGGCAAATACGGGACATCTATGGCTACACCTTC. Translating it yields CASRQIRDIYGYTF.

This clone has only one observation. The genes are TRBV27 and TRBJ2-3, with 9 nucleotides matching TRBD2. There are 15 residues in the CDR3. Germline V lookup: CDR1 MNHEY, CDR2 SMNVEV (reference sequence). The J segment lost 2 bases and the V segment lost 6 bases, leaving 6 bases of the junction unmatched. The CDR3 sequence is CASRTLAGITDTQYF. Written as DNA, the CDR3 is TGTGCCAGCAGGACGCTAGCGGGGATCACAGATACGCAGTATTTT.

The chain uses TRBV6-4 and TRBJ2-6; no definite D call. CDR1 is MRHNA, CDR2 SNTAGT, per germline. V lost 8 bases and J 2 bases, leaving 10 bases between the germline ends. The CDR3 contains 14 residues. For the CDR3, the DNA is TGTGCCAGCGCCCTCGGTACTGGGGCCAACGTCCTGACTTTC. Amino acids: CASALGTGANVLTF.

The rearrangement joins TRBV29-1 to TRBJ1-1, with a tentative D call TRBD1 (6 bases). CDR1 and CDR2 from the germline V gene are SQVTM and ANQGSEA. This CDR3 comprises 13 residues. The V and J ends lost 6 bases and 1 base respectively, with 12 bases between them. The CDR3 spells CSVLPGQNTEAFF. As DNA, the CDR3 is TGCAGCGTCCTCCCGGGACAGAACACTGAAGCTTTCTTT.

The chain employs TRBV4-2 and TRBJ1-6, with no clear D. V was clipped by 1 base and J by 6 bases, with 13 bases between them. The CDR3 runs 16 residues. Germline CDR1 is LGHNA and CDR2 is YNFKEQ. CDR3 sequence reads: CASSQGARSLNSPLHF. In nucleotides, the CDR3 is TGTGCCAGCAGCCAAGGCGCTCGGTCCCTTAATTCACCCCTCCACTTT.

The chain links TRBV10-1 to TRBJ2-3; D possibly corresponds to TRBD1 (6 bases). V was trimmed by 4 bases and J by 4 bases, leaving 18 bases between them. Per the germline V gene, CDR1 is WNHNN and CDR2 is SYGVQD (reference sequence). The CDR3 is 16 residues long. The CDR3 sequence: CASSARRQGIADTQYF. The CDR3 bases are TGCGCCAGCAGTGCCAGACGGCAGGGGATTGCAGATACGCAGTATTTT.

The chain uses TRBV19 and TRBJ2-7, with 8 bases that match TRBD1. Germline V gene sequence: CDR1 LNHDA, CDR2 SQIVND (reference sequence). Trimming at V came to 8 bases and at J to 1 base, leaving 7 bases not matched to a gene. This CDR3 contains 14 residues. The CDR3 sequence is CASGNRGTSYEQYF. CDR3 coding DNA: TGTGCCAGTGGTAACAGGGGGACATCCTACGAGCAGTACTTC.

The chain employs TRBV18 and TRBJ1-1; 9 nucleotides align to TRBD1. The CDR3 has 14 amino acids. V lost 3 bases to trimming and J lost 11 bases; unmatched junction nucleotides: 10. Germline CDR1 reads KGHSH; CDR2 reads LQKENI. The CDR3 nucleotides read TGTGCCAGCTCACCCACTTCGGGGACAGGGAGGGCTTTCTTT. It encodes CASSPTSGTGRAFF.

The V gene is TRBV5-6, the J gene TRBJ2-2; possibly TRBD2 for D (5 bases). The CDR3 runs 14 residues. Looked up from germline, CDR1 is SGHDT and CDR2 is YYEEEE. With 3 bases removed from V and 4 bases from J, the gap between germline ends came to 10 bases. CDR3 sequence (DNA): TGTGCCAGCAGCTGGGATGGAGGCACCGGGGAGCTGTTTTTT. It codes for CASSWDGGTGELFF.

This chain joins TRBV11-2 and TRBJ1-1; 9 bases agree with TRBD1. The CDR3 contains 14 residues. The V gene end was trimmed by 5 bases and the J gene end by 6 bases; junction bases not matched to a gene: 7. Germline-derived CDR1 and CDR2 are SGHAT and FQNNGV. In DNA form, the CDR3 reads TGTGCCAGCAGCCACCGGGACAGGGCCCCTGAAGCTTTCTTT. This gives the protein CASSHRDRAPEAFF.